The clone carrying this T cell receptor beta chain was recorded a few times. Its antigen is still unknown. This CDR3 comprises 16 residues. V was pared by 4 bases and J by 0 bases, with 8 bases of the junction left unmatched. The V gene's germline CDR1 is SGHDT and CDR2 YYEEEE. This specimen belongs to a study of a mutant IDH1 vaccine in newly diagnosed glioma. In the study overall: Vaccines were begun 4-6 weeks after radiotherapy alone, or with temozolomide cycles.

Data came from immunoSEQ multiplex PCR; TCRdb stores just in-frame clones and leaves some out. The sample consists of some 33,000 clones, more than 75% of them appearing once. Time point indicated: week 23, last vaccination. Doses consisted of 300 ug of mutant IDH1 20-mer peptide each, paired with topical imiquimod. Sample: PBMCs, taken from a glioma patient whose treatment included an IDH1 peptide vaccine. The sequence was obtained from a man aged 35 to 55 with glioma. The chain carries TRBV5-6 and TRBJ1-1; 8 bases align to TRBD1. The CDR3 is CASSLGTGLLNTEAFF. CDR3 bases: TGTGCCAGCAGCCTCGGGACAGGACTGCTGAACACTGAAGCTTTCTTT.